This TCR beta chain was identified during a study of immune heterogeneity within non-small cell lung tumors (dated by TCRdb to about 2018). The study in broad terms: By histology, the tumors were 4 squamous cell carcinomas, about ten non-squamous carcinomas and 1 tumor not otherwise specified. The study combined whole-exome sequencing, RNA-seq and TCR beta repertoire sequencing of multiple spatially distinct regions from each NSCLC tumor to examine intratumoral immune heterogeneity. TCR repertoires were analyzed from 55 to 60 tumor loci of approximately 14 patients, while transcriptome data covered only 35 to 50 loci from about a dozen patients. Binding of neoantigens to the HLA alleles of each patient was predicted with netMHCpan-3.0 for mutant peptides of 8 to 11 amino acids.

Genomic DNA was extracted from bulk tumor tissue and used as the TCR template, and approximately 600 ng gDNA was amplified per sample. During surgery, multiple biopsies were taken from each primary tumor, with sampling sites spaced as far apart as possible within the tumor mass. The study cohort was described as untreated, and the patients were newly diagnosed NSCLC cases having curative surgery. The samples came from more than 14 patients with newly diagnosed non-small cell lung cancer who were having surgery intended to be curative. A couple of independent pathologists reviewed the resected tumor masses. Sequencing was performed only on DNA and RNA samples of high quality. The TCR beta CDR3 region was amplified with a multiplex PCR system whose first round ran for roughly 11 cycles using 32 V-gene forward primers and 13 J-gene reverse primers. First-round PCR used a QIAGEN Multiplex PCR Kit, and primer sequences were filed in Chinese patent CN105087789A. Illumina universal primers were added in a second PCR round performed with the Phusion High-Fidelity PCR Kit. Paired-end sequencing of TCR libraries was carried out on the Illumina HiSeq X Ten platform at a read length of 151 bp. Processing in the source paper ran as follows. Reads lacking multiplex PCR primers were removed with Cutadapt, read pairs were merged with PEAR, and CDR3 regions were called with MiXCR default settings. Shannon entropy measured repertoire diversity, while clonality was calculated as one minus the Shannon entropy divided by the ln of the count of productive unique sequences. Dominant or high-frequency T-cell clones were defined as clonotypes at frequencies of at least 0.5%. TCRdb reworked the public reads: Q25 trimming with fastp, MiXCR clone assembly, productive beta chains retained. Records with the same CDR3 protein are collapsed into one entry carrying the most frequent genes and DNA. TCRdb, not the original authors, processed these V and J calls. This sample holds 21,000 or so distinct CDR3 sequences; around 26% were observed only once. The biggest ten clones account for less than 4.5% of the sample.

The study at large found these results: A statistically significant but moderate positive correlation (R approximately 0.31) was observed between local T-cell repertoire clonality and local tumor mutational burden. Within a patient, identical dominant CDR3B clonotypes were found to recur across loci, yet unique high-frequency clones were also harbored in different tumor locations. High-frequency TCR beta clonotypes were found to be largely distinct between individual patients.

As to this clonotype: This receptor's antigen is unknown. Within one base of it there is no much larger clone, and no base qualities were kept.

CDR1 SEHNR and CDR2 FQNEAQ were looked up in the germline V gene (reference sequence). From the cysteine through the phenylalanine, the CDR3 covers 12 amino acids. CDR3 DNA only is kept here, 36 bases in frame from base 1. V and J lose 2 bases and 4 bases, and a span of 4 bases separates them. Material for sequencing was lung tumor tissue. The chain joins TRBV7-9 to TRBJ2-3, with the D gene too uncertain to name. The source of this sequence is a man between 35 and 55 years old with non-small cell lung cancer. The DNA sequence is TGTGCCAGCAGCTTATATGCAGATACGCAGTATTTT. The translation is CASSLYADTQYF.